A selection of T cell receptor beta chains follows, all from one sample in a study of T cell repertoires in cytomegalovirus infection. These receptors lack a known antigen. TCRdb redid the calling of the reads with MiXCR, one entry per CDR3 protein. The repertoire has 360,000 or so distinct CDR3 sequences, roughly a third of them found once; the top ten carry about 13%. This specimen was cultured PBMCs, taken from culture after CMV antigen stimulation. These receptors all stem from a human donor in good health (CMV status not recorded). Some clones in this sample may be carry-over from other donors' samples. Both conserved end residues are part of each CDR3. Each record gives: J gene, D gene, V gene, clone size, CDR3 protein, CDR3 DNA. A D gene is named only where the DNA matches it firmly. Size values are once, few and many counts, or a class for expanded clones, and some rows have none.

>TRBJ2-1|-|TRBV27|-
CASSPPRGHEQFF
TGTGCCAGCAGTCCACCTCGAGGGCATGAGCAGTTCTTC
>TRBJ1-5|-|TRBV28|-
CASSPGQIHQPQHF
TGTGCCAGCAGTCCCGGACAGATCCATCAGCCCCAGCATTTT
>TRBJ1-1|-|TRBV5-6|-
CASSSVRRIDEAFF
TGTGCCAGCAGCTCTGTAAGGCGAATTGATGAAGCTTTCTTT
>TRBJ2-7|-|TRBV7-9|-
CASSGTPTYEQYF
TGTGCCAGTTCCGGGACACCGACCTACGAGCAGTACTTC
>TRBJ1-5|-|TRBV11-2|-
CASSLGSTANQPQHF
TGTGCCAGCAGCTTAGGCTCGACGGCCAATCAGCCCCAGCATTTT
>TRBJ2-5|-|TRBV20-1|-
CSASDQRVYRETQYF
TGCAGTGCCTCGGACCAGAGGGTTTATCGGGAGACCCAGTACTTC
>TRBJ2-1|-|TRBV20-1|few
CSAPRIDNEQFF
TGCAGTGCCCCGAGGATCGACAATGAGCAGTTCTTC
>TRBJ2-1|TRBD2|TRBV24-1|many
CATSDWGTSAYNEQFF
TGTGCCACCAGTGATTGGGGGACTAGCGCTTACAATGAGCAGTTCTTC
>TRBJ1-1|TRBD1|TRBV13|-
CASSEGAGRNTEAFF
TGTGCCAGCAGCGAGGGGGCAGGGAGAAACACTGAAGCTTTCTTT
>TRBJ2-4|-|TRBV28|few
CATNVEDKNIQYF
TGTGCCACCAATGTCGAAGACAAAAACATTCAGTACTTC
>TRBJ2-1|-|TRBV5-1|-
CASSLVPRDLPNEQFF
TGCGCCAGCAGCTTGGTGCCCCGGGATCTACCCAATGAGCAGTTCTTC
>TRBJ2-7|-|TRBV20-1|-
CSALGTGSSYEQYF
TGCAGTGCTTTAGGGACCGGGAGCTCCTACGAGCAGTACTTC
>TRBJ2-7|-|TRBV30|-
CAWSVSGYEQYF
TGTGCCTGGAGTGTATCAGGATACGAGCAGTACTTC
>TRBJ2-6|-|TRBV15|many
CATSRESSTGANVLTF
TGTGCCACCAGCAGAGAGTCCAGTACTGGGGCCAACGTCCTGACTTTC
>TRBJ1-5|-|TRBV4-1|-
CASSQLHDQPQHF
TGCGCCAGCAGCCAATTACATGATCAGCCCCAGCATTTT
>TRBJ2-1|TRBD2|TRBV19|once
CASTQTSGFNEQFF
TGTGCCAGTACTCAGACTAGCGGGTTCAATGAGCAGTTCTTC
>TRBJ2-1|TRBD2|TRBV11-2|-
CASSLQASGRANNEQFF
TGTGCCAGCAGTCTCCAGGCCAGCGGGAGGGCCAACAATGAGCAGTTCTTC
>TRBJ2-7|-|TRBV20-1|few
CSAAPLYRGSYEQYF
TGCAGTGCTGCGCCCCTTTATAGGGGATCCTACGAGCAGTACTTC
>TRBJ2-3|-|TRBV7-2|few
CASSLNVPIYDF
TGTGCCAGCAGCTTAAACGTCCCTATTTACGATTTT
>TRBJ2-5|-|TRBV12-3/TRBV12-4|-
CASSLRVGTQYF
TGTGCCAGCAGTTTACGCGTGGGGACCCAGTACTTC
>TRBJ2-1|-|TRBV7-2|many
CASSLHRGVAADNEQFF
TGTGCCAGCAGCTTGCATAGGGGAGTCGCGGCTGACAATGAGCAGTTCTTC
>TRBJ1-5|-|TRBV7-2|-
CATCPYAGNLNQAQHF
TGTGCGACGTGTCCGTATGCAGGGAACCTCAATCAGGCCCAGCATTTT
>TRBJ2-1|-|TRBV20-1|-
CSASGDEQFF
TGCAGTGCTAGCGGGGATGAGCAGTTCTTC
>TRBJ2-1|-|TRBV5-4|few
CASSLSFRGNEQFF
TGTGCCAGCAGCTTATCCTTCCGGGGCAATGAGCAGTTCTTC
>TRBJ1-6|TRBD1|TRBV11-2|-
CASSSGTDSYNSPLHF
TGTGCCAGCAGCTCCGGGACAGACTCCTATAATTCACCCCTCCACTTT
>TRBJ2-7|TRBD2|TRBV27|-
CASSLGLAAQYEQYF
TGTGCCAGCAGTCTAGGACTAGCGGCCCAATACGAGCAGTACTTC
>TRBJ1-2|-|TRBV12-3/TRBV12-4|-
CASSFRWAPNYGYTF
TGTGCCAGCAGTTTTAGGTGGGCGCCTAACTATGGCTACACCTTC
>TRBJ1-1|-|TRBV7-8|many
CASSPRGRMNTEAFF
TGTGCCAGCAGCCCGCGGGGTCGCATGAACACTGAAGCTTTCTTT
>TRBJ2-1|-|TRBV2|-
CASSEARMTAYNEQFF
TGTGCCAGCAGTGAAGCGCGAATGACAGCCTACAATGAGCAGTTCTTC
>TRBJ2-1|-|TRBV7-6|-
CASRVPGPQWSAPSSDEQFF
TGTGCCAGCAGAGTACCCGGACCTCAATGGAGCGCCCCCTCTTCGGATGAGCAGTTCTTC
>TRBJ2-7|TRBD2|TRBV27|once
CASSPWPTSGNAYEQYF
TGTGCCAGCAGCCCCTGGCCCACTAGCGGAAATGCTTACGAGCAGTACTTC
>TRBJ1-3|-|TRBV6-1|-
CASSEYAAQLGNTIYF
TGTGCCAGCAGTGAATACGCAGCGCAGCTCGGAAACACCATATATTTT
>TRBJ1-1|-|TRBV20-1|once
CSARDPQGGTEAFF
TGCAGTGCTAGAGATCCTCAGGGAGGGACTGAAGCTTTCTTT
>TRBJ2-7|-|TRBV30|few
CAWSPLDEQYF
TGTGCCTGGAGCCCCCTAGACGAGCAGTACTTC
>TRBJ1-1|-|TRBV28|-
CASRTENTEAFF
TGTGCCAGCAGGACTGAGAACACTGAAGCTTTCTTT
>TRBJ1-3|-|TRBV28|-
CASSTRREWNTIYF
TGTGCCAGCAGTACGCGGAGGGAGTGGAACACCATATATTTT
>TRBJ1-2|-|TRBV4-1|-
CASSQDRGALIYGYTF
TGCGCCAGCAGCCAAGATAGGGGAGCACTTATCTATGGCTACACCTTC